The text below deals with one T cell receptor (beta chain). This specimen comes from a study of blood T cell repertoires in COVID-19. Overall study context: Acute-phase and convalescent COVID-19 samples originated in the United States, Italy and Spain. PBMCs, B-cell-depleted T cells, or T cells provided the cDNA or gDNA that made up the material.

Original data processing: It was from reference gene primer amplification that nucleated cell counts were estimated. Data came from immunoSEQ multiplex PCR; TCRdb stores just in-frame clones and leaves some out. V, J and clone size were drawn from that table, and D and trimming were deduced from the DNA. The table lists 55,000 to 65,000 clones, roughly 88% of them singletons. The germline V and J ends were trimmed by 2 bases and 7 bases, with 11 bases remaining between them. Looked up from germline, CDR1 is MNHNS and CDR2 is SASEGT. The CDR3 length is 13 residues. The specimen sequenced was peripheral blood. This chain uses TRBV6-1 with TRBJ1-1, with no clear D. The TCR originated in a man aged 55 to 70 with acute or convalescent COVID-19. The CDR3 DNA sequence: TGTGCCAGCAGTGAAAGGAACAGCCTTGAAGCTTTCTTT. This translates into CASSERNSLEAFF.